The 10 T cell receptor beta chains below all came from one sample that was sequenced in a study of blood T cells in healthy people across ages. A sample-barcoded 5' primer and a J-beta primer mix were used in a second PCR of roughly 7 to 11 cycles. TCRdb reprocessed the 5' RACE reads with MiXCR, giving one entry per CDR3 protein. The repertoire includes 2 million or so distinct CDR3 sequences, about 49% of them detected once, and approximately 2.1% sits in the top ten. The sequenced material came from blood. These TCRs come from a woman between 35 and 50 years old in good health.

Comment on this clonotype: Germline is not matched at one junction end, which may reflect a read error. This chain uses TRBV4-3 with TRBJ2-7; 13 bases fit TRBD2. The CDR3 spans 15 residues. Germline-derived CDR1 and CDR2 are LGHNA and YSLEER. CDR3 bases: TGCGTCAGCAGCCAAGGGACTAGCGGGGTCTACGAGCAGTACTTC. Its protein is CVSSQGTSGVYEQYF.

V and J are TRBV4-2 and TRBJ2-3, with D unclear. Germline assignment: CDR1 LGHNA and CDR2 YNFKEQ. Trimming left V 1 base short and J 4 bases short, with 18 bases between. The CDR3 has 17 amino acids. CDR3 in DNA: TGTGCCAGCAGCCAAGGAAAGGTGACGAGCGACGCAGATACGCAGTATTTT. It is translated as CASSQGKVTSDADTQYF.

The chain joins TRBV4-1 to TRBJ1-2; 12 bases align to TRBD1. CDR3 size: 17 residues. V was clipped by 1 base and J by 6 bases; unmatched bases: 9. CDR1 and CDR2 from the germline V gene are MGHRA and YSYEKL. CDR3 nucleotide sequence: TGCGCCAGCAGCCAAGTTGAGGGGACAGGGGGCGCGGATGGCTACACCTTC. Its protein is CASSQVEGTGGADGYTF.

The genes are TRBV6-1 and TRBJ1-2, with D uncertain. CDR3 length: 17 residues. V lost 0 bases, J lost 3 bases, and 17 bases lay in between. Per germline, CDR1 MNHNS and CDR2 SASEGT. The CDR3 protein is CASSEAFGRNRDYGYTF. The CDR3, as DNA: TGTGCCAGCAGTGAAGCGTTCGGCAGAAATCGGGACTATGGCTACACCTTC.

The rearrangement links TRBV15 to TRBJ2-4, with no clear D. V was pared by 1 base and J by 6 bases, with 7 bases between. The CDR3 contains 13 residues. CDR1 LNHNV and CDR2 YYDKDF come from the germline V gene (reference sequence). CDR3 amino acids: CATSRVGGNIQYF. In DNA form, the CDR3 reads TGTGCCACCAGCAGAGTGGGCGGAAACATTCAGTACTTC.

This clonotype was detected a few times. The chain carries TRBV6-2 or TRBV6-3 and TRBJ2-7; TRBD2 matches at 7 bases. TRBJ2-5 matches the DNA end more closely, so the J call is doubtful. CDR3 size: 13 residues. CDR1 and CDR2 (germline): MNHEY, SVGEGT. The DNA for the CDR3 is TGTGCCAGCAGGAACGGCGGGGGAGAGACCCAGTACTTC. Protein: CASRNGGGETQYF.

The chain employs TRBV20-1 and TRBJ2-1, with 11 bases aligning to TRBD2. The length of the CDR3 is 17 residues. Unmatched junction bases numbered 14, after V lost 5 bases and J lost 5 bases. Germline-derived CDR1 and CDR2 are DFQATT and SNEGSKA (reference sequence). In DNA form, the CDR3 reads TGCAGTGCTCGAACTAGCGGGGGTCCCTCTTTTGACAATGAGCAGTTCTTC. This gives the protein CSARTSGGPSFDNEQFF.

CDR3 nucleotide sequence: TGTGCCAGCAGCTTTAGGGGTGGGGACAATGAGCAGTACTTC. Its translation is CASSFRGGDNEQYF. The chain joins TRBV7-3 to TRBJ2-5; maybe TRBD1 (6 bases). V gave up 3 bases and J gave up 11 bases, with 19 bases separating them. This CDR3 spans 14 amino acids. Germline values: CDR1 SGHTA, CDR2 FQGTGA.

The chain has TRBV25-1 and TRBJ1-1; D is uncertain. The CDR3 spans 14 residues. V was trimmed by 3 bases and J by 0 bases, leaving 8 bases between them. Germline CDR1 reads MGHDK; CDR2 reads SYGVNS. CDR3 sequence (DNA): TGTGCCAGCAGTGATGGATTCCTGAACACTGAAGCTTTCTTT. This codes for CASSDGFLNTEAFF.

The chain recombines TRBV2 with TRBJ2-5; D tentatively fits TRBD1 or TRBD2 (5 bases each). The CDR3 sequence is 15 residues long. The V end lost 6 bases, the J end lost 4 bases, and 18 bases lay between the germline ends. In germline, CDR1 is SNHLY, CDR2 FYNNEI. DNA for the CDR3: TGTGCCAGCAGGGAGACAGTAGGGGAGCGAGAGACCCAGTACTTC. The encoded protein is CASRETVGERETQYF.